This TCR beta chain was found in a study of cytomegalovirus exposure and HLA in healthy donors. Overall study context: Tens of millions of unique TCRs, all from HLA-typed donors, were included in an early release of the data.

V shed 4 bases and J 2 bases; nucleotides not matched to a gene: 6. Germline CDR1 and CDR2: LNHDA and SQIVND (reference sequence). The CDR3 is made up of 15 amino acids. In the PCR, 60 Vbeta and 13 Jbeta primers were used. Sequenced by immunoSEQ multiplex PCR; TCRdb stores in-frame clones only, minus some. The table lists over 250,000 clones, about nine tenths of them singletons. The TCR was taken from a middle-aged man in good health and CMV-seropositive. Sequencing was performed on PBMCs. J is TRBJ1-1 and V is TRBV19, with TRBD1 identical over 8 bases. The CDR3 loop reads CASSTGTGGNTEAFF. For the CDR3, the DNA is TGTGCCAGTAGTACAGGGACAGGTGGTAACACTGAAGCTTTCTTT.